This T cell receptor (beta chain) was identified in a study of T cells in Graves' hyperthyroidism and ophthalmopathy. CDR3 length: 16 amino acids. Trimming stripped 8 bases from V and 0 bases from J, with 19 bases between. From germline, CDR1 is SQVTM and CDR2 ANQGSEA. This clonotype was detected only once. RNA transcripts were the template for amplifying TCR beta CDR3 regions. The TCR CDR3 was amplified in a first-round RT-PCR using the HTBI primer set. MiXCR, applied by TCRdb to the multiplex PCR reads, yields one record per CDR3 protein. The sample holds about 640,000 distinct CDR3 sequences, just under 45% seen once.

Input material: peripheral blood or thyroid tissue (not recorded which). This clonotype originated in an adult man with Graves' disease, either hyperthyroidism or ophthalmopathy (not recorded which). The chain links TRBV29-1 to TRBJ2-2, with D perhaps TRBD1 (6 bases). Here the CDR3 reads CSSQATGFANTGELFF. DNA of the CDR3: TGCAGCAGTCAAGCGACAGGCTTCGCGAACACCGGGGAGCTGTTTTTT.